These 24 T cell receptor beta chains share one sample of origin, sequenced in a study of T cell responses to AZD1222 COVID-19 vaccine. TCRdb's copy holds only in-frame clones and misses some; the assay was immunoSEQ multiplex PCR. This sample has about 160,000 clones; about 92% occur once, and the top ten carry less than 4.5%. The sequencing here drew on peripheral blood, taken on day 0 of MenACWY control vaccination. The receptors here all came from an adult in good health.

As DNA, the CDR3 is TGTGCCAGCAGTTTCGGAACACAGGGTGCCGATGAGCAGTTCTTC. Translated, it gives CASSFGTQGADEQFF. The chain joins TRBV27 to TRBJ2-1, with D maybe TRBD1 (6 bases). Between the trimmed V and J ends, which lost 3 bases and 8 bases, there was a span of 17 bases. The germline CDR1 and CDR2 sequences are MNHEY and SMNVEV (reference sequence). This CDR3 has 15 amino acids.

J is TRBJ2-2 and V is TRBV6-2 or TRBV6-3; 8 bases match TRBD2. CDR3 length equals 19 residues. Germline CDR1 MNHEY, CDR2 SVGEGT. The V gene end was trimmed by 0 bases and the J gene end by 1 base; junction bases not matched to a gene: 10. This CDR3 is CASSYSYTSGPRNTGELFF. As DNA, the CDR3 is TGTGCCAGCAGTTACTCGTATACTAGCGGCCCCAGGAACACCGGGGAGCTGTTTTTT.

The chain joins TRBV19 to TRBJ1-1; unclear D gene. CDR3 length: 12 residues. The germline V gene encodes CDR1 LNHDA and CDR2 SQIVND (reference sequence). V was pared by 0 bases and J by 8 bases, with 7 bases between. In DNA, the CDR3 is TGTGCCAGTAGTATAGAACCGGCAGAAGCTTTCTTT. Translating gives CASSIEPAEAFF.

The chain is built from TRBV7-2 and TRBJ1-2; the D is unclear. Trimming pared 5 bases from V and 2 bases from J, leaving 12 bases between. The CDR3 totals 14 residues. CDR1 is SGHTA and CDR2 is FQGNSA in the germline V gene. CDR3 sequence: CASSPAILNYGYTF. For the CDR3, the DNA is TGTGCCAGCAGCCCTGCGATCCTAAACTATGGCTACACCTTC.

On this clone: Here the CDR3 omits its conserved ending phenylalanine or tryptophan, so a read error is the likely source. The limits of the CDR3 on the DNA are not certain, so only TCRdb's listed CDR3 is given. V and J are TRBV2 and TRBJ2-7; the tabulated D call, TRBD2, remains unverified against the DNA. The germline CDR1 and CDR2 sequences are SNHLY and FYNNEI. With termini counted, the CDR3 has 14 amino acids. CDR3 amino acids: CASRATSGRLYSGI.

This chain uses TRBV7-8 with TRBJ2-7; D perhaps matches TRBD1 (6 bases). The V end lost 5 bases, the J end lost 6 bases, and 8 bases lay between the germline ends. Germline lookup yields CDR1 SGHVS and CDR2 FQNEAQ. CDR3 length: 11 residues. The CDR3 here is CASSLQGEQYF. CDR3 nucleotides: TGTGCCAGCAGCCTACAGGGCGAGCAGTACTTC.

The chain is built from TRBV19 and TRBJ2-5; D is undetermined. V was shortened by 3 bases and J by 1 base, with 3 bases between the two germline ends. This CDR3 contains 12 residues. The germline gives CDR1 LNHDA, CDR2 SQIVND (reference sequence). CDR3 protein: CASSIPQETQYF. The CDR3 bases are TGTGCCAGTAGTATCCCCCAAGAGACCCAGTACTTC.

The V and J genes are TRBV9 and TRBJ2-7; D is perhaps TRBD2 (5 bases). Germline loops: CDR1 SGDLS, CDR2 YYNGEE. V lost 0 bases and J 6 bases, leaving 10 bases between the germline ends. This CDR3 spans 13 amino acids. This chain's CDR3 is CASSVVGGSEQYF. The CDR3 DNA reads as TGTGCCAGCAGCGTAGTGGGCGGGTCCGAGCAGTACTTC.

Of note for this clone: The same CDR3 arises from other DNA sequences in this sample as well. The chain carries TRBV3-1 (or the pseudogene TRBV3-2) and TRBJ2-3, with 15 positions matching TRBD2. After removal of 3 bases from V and 3 bases from J, the junction contained 1 base not matched to a gene. Germline lookup yields CDR1 LGHDT and CDR2 YNNKEL (reference sequence). The CDR3 totals 16 residues. CDR3 region: CASSQGLAGGTDTQYF. CDR3 coding DNA: TGTGCCAGCAGCCAGGGACTAGCGGGGGGTACAGATACGCAGTATTTT.

V and J are TRBV19 and TRBJ1-2, with a tentative D call TRBD1 (5 bases). V was pared by 1 base and J by 7 bases, with 16 bases between. This CDR3 contains 15 residues. Per germline, CDR1 LNHDA and CDR2 SQIVND (reference sequence). CDR3 sequence (DNA): TGTGCCAGTAGTATAGGTCGGCAGGGCCGGGCTGGCTACACCTTC. Protein: CASSIGRQGRAGYTF. Combining the CDR3 with reference TRBV19 and TRBJ1-2 gives the whole variable domain DGGITQSPKYLFRKEGQNVTLSCEQNLNHDAMYWYRQDPGQGLRLIYYSQIVNDFQKGDIAEGYSVSREKKESFPLTVTSAQKNPTAFYLCASSIGRQGRAGYTFGSGTRLTVV.

The V gene is TRBV3-1 (or the pseudogene TRBV3-2), the J gene TRBJ1-4; D gene unclear. Between the trimmed V and J ends, which lost 1 base and 0 bases, there was a span of 6 bases. This CDR3 has 15 amino acids. Per germline, CDR1 LGHDT and CDR2 YNNKEL (reference sequence). CDR3 DNA: TGTGCCAGCAGCCAAGTTTTGGCAACTAATGAAAAACTGTTTTTT. Translating it yields CASSQVLATNEKLFF.

J is TRBJ1-1 and V is TRBV6-6, with unresolved D. Germline CDR1 is MNHNY and CDR2 is SVGAGI (reference sequence). V lost 6 bases and J 0 bases, leaving 5 bases between the germline ends. This CDR3 has 12 residues. The CDR3, as DNA: TGTGCCAGCAGGAAAATGAACACTGAAGCTTTCTTT. As protein: CASRKMNTEAFF.

DNA of the CDR3: TGTGCAAGTCGCTTAGCGGGGCAGCCCCAGCATTTT. The encoded protein is CASRLAGQPQHF. The rearrangement links TRBV12-2 to TRBJ1-5. TRBV12-2 constitutes a pseudogene. The CDR3 has 12 amino acids.

The V call is TRBV2, the J call TRBJ1-4; D is undetermined. V dropped 6 bases and J dropped 8 bases, with 13 bases sitting between them. There are 13 residues in the CDR3. Germline V gene lookup returns CDR1 SNHLY and CDR2 FYNNEI. The CDR3 sequence is CASSQAEEEKLFF. For the CDR3, the DNA is TGTGCCAGCAGCCAAGCGGAGGAAGAAAAACTGTTTTTT.

The V call is TRBV7-6, the J call TRBJ2-3; D is unclear. Germline V lookup: CDR1 SGHVS, CDR2 FNYEAQ. The CDR3 extends over 16 amino acids. The ends were cut back, 5 bases at V and 1 base at J, with 16 bases in the middle. CDR3 sequence reads: CASSRNLGLGTDTQYF. The CDR3 DNA reads as TGTGCCAGCAGCCGTAACCTGGGGTTAGGCACAGATACGCAGTATTTT.

This clone was detected only once. The rearrangement uses TRBV4-2 and TRBJ2-1; 10 bases line up with TRBD1. Germline trimming cut 4 bases from V and 4 bases from J; bases unmatched to any gene: 7. The CDR3 consists of 16 residues. CDR1 and CDR2 (germline): LGHNA, YNFKEQ. CDR3 amino acids: CASSPYLDRGYNEQFF. CDR3 DNA sequence: TGTGCCAGCAGCCCATACCTGGACAGGGGGTACAATGAGCAGTTCTTC.

The J gene is TRBJ2-7, the V gene TRBV3-1 (or the pseudogene TRBV3-2); TRBD2 matches 12 bases. The CDR3 totals 16 residues. Germline values: CDR1 LGHDT, CDR2 YNNKEL (reference sequence). V gave up 3 bases and J gave up 4 bases; unmatched junction bases: 7. The chain's CDR3 is CASSQTTSGRLYEQYF. The CDR3 DNA follows: TGTGCCAGCAGCCAGACGACTAGCGGGAGATTATACGAGCAGTACTTC.

CDR3 in DNA: TGTGCCAGCAGCCTCGGGGCAGACGGTAATTCACCCCTCCACTTT. Translating gives CASSLGADGNSPLHF. This sequence joins TRBV14 and TRBJ1-6, with D possibly being TRBD1 (5 bases). Trimming left V 4 bases short and J 6 bases short, with 13 bases between. The length of the CDR3 is 15 residues. Germline V gene data show CDR1 as SGHDN and CDR2 as FVKESK.

The table lists this clone with a few counts. V gene TRBV30 combines with J gene TRBJ2-2; TRBD2 matches 13 bases. This CDR3 spans 18 amino acids. CDR1 and CDR2 from the germline V gene are GTSNPN and SVGIG (reference sequence). V gave up 3 bases and J gave up 5 bases; unmatched junction bases: 12. As DNA, the CDR3 is TGTGCCTGGAGCACTTGGACTAGCGGGAGTGTAGGAACCGGGGAGCTGTTTTTT. The encoded protein is CAWSTWTSGSVGTGELFF.

The gene calls are TRBV19 and TRBJ2-7; D assignment may be TRBD1 or TRBD2 (6 bases each). Trimming removed 1 base at V and 3 bases at J, with 16 bases between. Germline-derived CDR1 and CDR2 are LNHDA and SQIVND (reference sequence). The CDR3 length is 16 residues. As DNA, the CDR3 is TGTGCCAGTAGTATAGTAAACAGGGCGGGAATCTACGAGCAGTACTTC. Translation gives CASSIVNRAGIYEQYF.

This chain links TRBV18 with TRBJ1-5; TRBD1 is a possible D gene (5 bases). Trimming pared 6 bases from V and 6 bases from J, leaving 15 bases between. CDR3 length: 14 amino acids. Germline CDR1 is KGHSH and CDR2 is LQKENI. The CDR3 here is CASSIQEGGQPQHF. Written as DNA, the CDR3 is TGTGCCAGCTCTATACAGGAGGGCGGTCAGCCCCAGCATTTT.

The gene calls are TRBV5-1 and TRBJ2-7; D may be TRBD1 (6 bases). Trimming took 4 bases from V and 2 from J, leaving 13 bases between them. CDR1 and CDR2 from the germline V gene are SGHRS and YFSETQ. This CDR3 has 14 residues. CDR3 residues: CASSLTTGTYEQYF. CDR3 in DNA: TGCGCCAGCAGCCTTACGACAGGCACCTACGAGCAGTACTTC.

The V gene is TRBV30, the J gene TRBJ1-1, with D possibly matching TRBD1 (6 bases). Germline lookup yields CDR1 GTSNPN and CDR2 SVGIG (reference sequence). Deletions cut 5 bases from V and 0 bases from J, with 13 bases between. The CDR3 is 14 amino acids. The DNA for the CDR3 is TGTGCCTGGCTAGGGGGGAACATGAACACTGAAGCTTTCTTT. Encoded protein: CAWLGGNMNTEAFF.

The rearrangement joins TRBV11-1 to TRBJ2-7; D not certain. This CDR3 has 14 residues. The germline gives CDR1 SGHAT, CDR2 FQDESV (reference sequence). V lost 1 base, J lost 3 bases, and 10 bases lay in between. CDR3 sequence (DNA): TGTGCCAGCAGCTTAGTTCCCGCGGACTACGAGCAGTACTTC. Translation gives CASSLVPADYEQYF.